This note documents a single T cell receptor beta chain sequence. What it binds is not known. Here immunoSEQ multiplex PCR was the method, and the copy in TCRdb shows in-frame clones only, minus some. This sample has 30,000 or so clones, with nearly 98% found just once. This sample was included in a study of monozygotic twins with cystic fibrosis. General observations from the study: Nucleotide-identical clonotype sharing was significantly higher within monozygotic CF twin pairs than between unrelated CF individuals. V usage most resembled the co-twin in 13 of 16 pairs.

The source of this sequence is a girl aged 2-10 years with cystic fibrosis. Sequenced material: blood.

This CDR3 is CASSFGAGETETQYF. The DNA for the CDR3 is TGCGCCAGCAGCTTTGGCGCTGGAGAGACGGAGACCCAGTACTTC. The chain has TRBV5-1 and TRBJ2-5; D unclear. V lost 2 bases, J lost 5 bases, and 16 bases lay in between. There are 15 residues in the CDR3. Per germline, CDR1 SGHRS and CDR2 YFSETQ.